This T cell receptor beta chain is from a study of cytomegalovirus exposure and HLA in healthy donors. The CDR3 spans 14 residues. Trimming removed 5 bases at V and 3 bases at J, with 14 bases between. The germline V gene has CDR1 SGHAT and CDR2 FQNNGV. As to this clone: The antigen remains unidentified.

Overall study results and limits: Later analysis identified several of the most significant clusters that appeared linked to common viral pathogens. Investigators reported 150 to 200 TCR beta chains as tied to cytomegalovirus. Presence/absence analyses assumed roughly uniform sequencing depth across donors, which may not hold.

In the PCR, 60 Vbeta and 13 Jbeta primers were used. Repertoires were generated with immunoSEQ multiplex PCR, while TCRdb's copy carries only in-frame clones and drops some. The table shows fewer than 200,000 clones, with around 84% occurring only once. The source of this sequence is a man younger than 45 in good health and CMV-seropositive. Sequenced material: PBMCs. The chain joins TRBV11-2 to TRBJ2-7, with TRBD2 as a possible D gene (6 bases). CDR3 DNA: TGTGCCAGCAGCCTCCGGGACTGGGACTACGAGCAGTACTTC. It codes for CASSLRDWDYEQYF. Supplemented by reference TRBV11-2 and TRBJ2-7, the full variable domain reads EAGVAQSPRYKIIEKRQSVAFWCNPISGHATLYWYQQILGQGPKLLIQFQNNGVVDDSQLPKDRFSAERLKGVDSTLKIQPAKLEDSAVYLCASSLRDWDYEQYFGPGTRLTVT.